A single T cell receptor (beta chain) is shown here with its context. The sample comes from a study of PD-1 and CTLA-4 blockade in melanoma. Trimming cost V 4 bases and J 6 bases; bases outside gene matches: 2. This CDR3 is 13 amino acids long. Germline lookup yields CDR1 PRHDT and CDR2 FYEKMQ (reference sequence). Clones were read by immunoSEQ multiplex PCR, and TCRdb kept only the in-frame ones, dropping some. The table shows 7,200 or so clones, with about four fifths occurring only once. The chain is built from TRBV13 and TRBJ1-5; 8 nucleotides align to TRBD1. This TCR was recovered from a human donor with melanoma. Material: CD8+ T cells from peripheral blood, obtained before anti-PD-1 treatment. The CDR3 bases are TGTGCCAGCAGCTCCAGGGGGCTTCAGCCCCAGCATTTT. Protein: CASSSRGLQPQHF.